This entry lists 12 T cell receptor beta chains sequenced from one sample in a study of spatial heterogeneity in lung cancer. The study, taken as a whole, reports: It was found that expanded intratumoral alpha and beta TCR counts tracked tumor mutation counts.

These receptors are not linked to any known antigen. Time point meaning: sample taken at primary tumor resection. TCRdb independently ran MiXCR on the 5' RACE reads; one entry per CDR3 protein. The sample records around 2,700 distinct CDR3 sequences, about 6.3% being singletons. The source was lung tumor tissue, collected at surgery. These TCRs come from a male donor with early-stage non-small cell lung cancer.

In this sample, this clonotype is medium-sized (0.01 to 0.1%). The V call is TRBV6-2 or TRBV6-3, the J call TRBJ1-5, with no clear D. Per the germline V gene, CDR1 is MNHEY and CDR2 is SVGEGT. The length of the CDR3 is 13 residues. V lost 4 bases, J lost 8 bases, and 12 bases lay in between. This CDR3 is CASSSQVMEPQHF. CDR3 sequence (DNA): TGTGCCAGCAGTTCCCAAGTGATGGAGCCCCAGCATTTT.

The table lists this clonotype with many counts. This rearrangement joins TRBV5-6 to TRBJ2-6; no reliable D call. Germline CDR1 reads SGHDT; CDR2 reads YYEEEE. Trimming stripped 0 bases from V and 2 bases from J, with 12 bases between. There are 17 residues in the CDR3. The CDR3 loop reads CASSLALGVAGANVLTF. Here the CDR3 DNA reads TGTGCCAGCAGCTTGGCCCTGGGTGTAGCTGGGGCCAACGTCCTGACTTTC.

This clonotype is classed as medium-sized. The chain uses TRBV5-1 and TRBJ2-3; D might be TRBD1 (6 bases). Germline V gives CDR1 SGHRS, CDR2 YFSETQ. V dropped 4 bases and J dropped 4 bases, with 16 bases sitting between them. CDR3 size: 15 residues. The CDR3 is CASSTSGVGADTQYF. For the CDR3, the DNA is TGCGCCAGCAGCACCTCAGGGGTCGGGGCAGATACGCAGTATTTT. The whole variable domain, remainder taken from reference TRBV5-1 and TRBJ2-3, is KAGVTQTPRYLIKTRGQQVTLSCSPISGHRSVSWYQQTPGQGLQFLFEYFSETQRNKGNFPGRFSGRQFSNSRSEMNVSTLELGDSALYLCASSTSGVGADTQYFGPGTRLTVL.

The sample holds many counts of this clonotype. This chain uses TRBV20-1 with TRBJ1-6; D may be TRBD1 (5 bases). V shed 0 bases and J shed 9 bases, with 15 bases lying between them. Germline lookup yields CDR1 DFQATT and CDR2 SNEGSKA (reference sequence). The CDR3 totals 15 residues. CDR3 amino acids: CSARDLVGGSSPLHF. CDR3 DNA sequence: TGCAGTGCTAGAGATCTAGTGGGGGGATCTTCACCCCTCCACTTT.

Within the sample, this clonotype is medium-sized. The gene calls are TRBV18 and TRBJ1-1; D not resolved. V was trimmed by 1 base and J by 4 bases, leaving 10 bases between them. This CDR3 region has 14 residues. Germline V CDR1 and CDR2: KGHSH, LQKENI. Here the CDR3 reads CASSPHRDLTEAFF. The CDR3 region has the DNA TGTGCCAGCTCACCACACAGAGATCTCACTGAAGCTTTCTTT.

The CDR3 bases are TGTGCCAGCAGTTTTGCGAGCGGGAGTGGCGAGCAGTACTTC. Encoded protein: CASSFASGSGEQYF. The chain is built from TRBV27 and TRBJ2-7; TRBD2 aligns across 8 bases. This CDR3 is built from 14 residues. V lost 3 bases and J lost 6; bases outside the gene matches: 7. From germline, CDR1 is MNHEY and CDR2 SMNVEV (reference sequence).

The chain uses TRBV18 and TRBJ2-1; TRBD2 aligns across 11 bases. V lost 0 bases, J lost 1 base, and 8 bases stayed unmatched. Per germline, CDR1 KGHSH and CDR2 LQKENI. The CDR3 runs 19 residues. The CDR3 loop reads CASSPPGQGLADSYNEQFF. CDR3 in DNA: TGTGCCAGCTCACCACCCGGCCAGGGACTAGCGGATTCCTACAATGAGCAGTTCTTC.

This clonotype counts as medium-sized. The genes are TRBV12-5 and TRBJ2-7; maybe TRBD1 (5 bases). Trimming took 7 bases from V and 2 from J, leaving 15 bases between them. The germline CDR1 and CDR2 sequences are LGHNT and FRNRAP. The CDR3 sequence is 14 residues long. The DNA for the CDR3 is TGTGCTAGTGCCATCGACAGCCCGGCCTACGAGCAGTACTTC. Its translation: CASAIDSPAYEQYF.

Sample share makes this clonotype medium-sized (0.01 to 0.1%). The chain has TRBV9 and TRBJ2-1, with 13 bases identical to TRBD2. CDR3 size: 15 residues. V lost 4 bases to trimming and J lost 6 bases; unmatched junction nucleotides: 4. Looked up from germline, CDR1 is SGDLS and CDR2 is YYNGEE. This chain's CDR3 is CASSMGLAGINEQFF. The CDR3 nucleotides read TGTGCCAGCAGCATGGGACTAGCGGGGATCAATGAGCAGTTCTTC.

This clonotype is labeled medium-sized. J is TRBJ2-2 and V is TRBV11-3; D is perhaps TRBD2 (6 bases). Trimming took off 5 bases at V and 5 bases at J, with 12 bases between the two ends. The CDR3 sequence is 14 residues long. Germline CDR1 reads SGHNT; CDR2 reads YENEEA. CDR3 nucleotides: TGTGCCAGCAGCCCGGGGGTATGGACCGGGGAGCTGTTTTTT. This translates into CASSPGVWTGELFF.

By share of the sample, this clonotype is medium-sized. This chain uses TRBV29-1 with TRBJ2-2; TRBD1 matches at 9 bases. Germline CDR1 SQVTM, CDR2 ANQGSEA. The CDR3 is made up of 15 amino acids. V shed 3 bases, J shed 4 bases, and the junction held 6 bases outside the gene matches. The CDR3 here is CSVDGGTGFTGELFF. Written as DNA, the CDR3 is TGCAGCGTTGATGGTGGGACAGGGTTCACCGGGGAGCTGTTTTTT.

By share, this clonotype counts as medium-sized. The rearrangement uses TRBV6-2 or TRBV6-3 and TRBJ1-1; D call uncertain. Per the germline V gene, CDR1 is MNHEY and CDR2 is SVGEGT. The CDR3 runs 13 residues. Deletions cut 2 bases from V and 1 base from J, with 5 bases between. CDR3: CASSYRSNTEAFF. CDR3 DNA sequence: TGTGCCAGCAGTTACAGGTCGAACACTGAAGCTTTCTTT.